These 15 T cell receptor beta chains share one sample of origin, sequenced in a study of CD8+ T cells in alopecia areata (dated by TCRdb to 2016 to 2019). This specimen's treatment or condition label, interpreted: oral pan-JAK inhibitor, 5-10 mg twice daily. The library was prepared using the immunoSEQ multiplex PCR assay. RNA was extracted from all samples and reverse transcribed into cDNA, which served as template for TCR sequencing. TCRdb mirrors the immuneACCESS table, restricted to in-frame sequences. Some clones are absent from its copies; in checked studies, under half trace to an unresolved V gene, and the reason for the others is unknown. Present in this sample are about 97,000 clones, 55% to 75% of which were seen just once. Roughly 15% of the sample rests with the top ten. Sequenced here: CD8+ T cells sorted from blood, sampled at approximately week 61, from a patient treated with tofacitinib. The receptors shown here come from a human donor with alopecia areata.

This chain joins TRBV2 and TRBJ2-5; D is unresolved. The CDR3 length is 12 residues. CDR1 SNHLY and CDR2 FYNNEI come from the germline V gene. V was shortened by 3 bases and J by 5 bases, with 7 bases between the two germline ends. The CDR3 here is CASSDYGETQYF. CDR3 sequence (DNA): TGTGCCAGCAGTGACTATGGGGAGACCCAGTACTTC.

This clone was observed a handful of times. CDR3 loop: CASSQFGQGPNSPLHF. Written as DNA, the CDR3 is TGCGCCAGCAGCCAATTCGGACAGGGGCCCAATTCACCCCTCCACTTT. V and J are TRBV4-1 and TRBJ1-6, with 9 bases matching TRBD1. Germline lookup yields CDR1 MGHRA and CDR2 YSYEKL. The trim removed 2 bases at V and 7 bases at J, leaving 6 bases unmatched. The CDR3 length is 16 residues.

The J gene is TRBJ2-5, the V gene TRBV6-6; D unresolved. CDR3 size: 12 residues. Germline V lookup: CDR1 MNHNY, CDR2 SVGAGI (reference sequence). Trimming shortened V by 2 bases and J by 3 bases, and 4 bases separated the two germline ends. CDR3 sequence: CASSYPKETQYF. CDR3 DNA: TGTGCCAGCAGTTACCCAAAAGAGACCCAGTACTTC.

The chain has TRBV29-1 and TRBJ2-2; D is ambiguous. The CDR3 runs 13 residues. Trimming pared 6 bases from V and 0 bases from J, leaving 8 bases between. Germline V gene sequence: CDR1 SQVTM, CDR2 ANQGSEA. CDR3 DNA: TGCAGCGTGCAGGAAACGAACACCGGGGAGCTGTTTTTT. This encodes CSVQETNTGELFF.

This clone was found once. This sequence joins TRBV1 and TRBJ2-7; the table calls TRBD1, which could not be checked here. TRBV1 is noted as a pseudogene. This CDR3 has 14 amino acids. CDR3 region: CTSSKAVRGCEQYF. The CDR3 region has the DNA TGCACCAGCAGCAAAGCGGTCAGGGGATGCGAGCAGTACTTC.

This chain's CDR3 is CASGPVGAETQYF. As DNA, the CDR3 is TGTGCTAGTGGCCCGGTAGGTGCAGAGACCCAGTACTTC. The gene calls are TRBV12-5 and TRBJ2-5; D is undetermined. V shed 6 bases and J shed 4 bases, with 12 bases lying between them. Per the germline V gene, CDR1 is LGHNT and CDR2 is FRNRAP. The CDR3 loop spans 13 amino acids.

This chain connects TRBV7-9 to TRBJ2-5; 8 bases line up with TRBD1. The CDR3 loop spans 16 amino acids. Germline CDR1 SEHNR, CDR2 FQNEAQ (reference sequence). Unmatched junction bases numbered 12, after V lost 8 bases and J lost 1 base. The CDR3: CASLDRGRGLQETQYF. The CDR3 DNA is TGTGCCAGCCTAGACAGGGGAAGGGGCCTCCAAGAGACCCAGTACTTC.

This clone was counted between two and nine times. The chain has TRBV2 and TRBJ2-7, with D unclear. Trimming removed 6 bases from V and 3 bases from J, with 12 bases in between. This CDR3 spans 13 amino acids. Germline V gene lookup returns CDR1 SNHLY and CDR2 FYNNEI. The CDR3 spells CASRKVAFYEQYF. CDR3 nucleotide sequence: TGTGCCAGCAGGAAGGTAGCTTTCTACGAGCAGTACTTC.

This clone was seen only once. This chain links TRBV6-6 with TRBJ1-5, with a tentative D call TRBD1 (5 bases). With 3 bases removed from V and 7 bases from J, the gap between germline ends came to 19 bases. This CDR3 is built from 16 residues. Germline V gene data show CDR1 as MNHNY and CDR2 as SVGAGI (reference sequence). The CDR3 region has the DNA TGTGCCAGCAGTTATCCCCTGGGCAGGGAGAGGCAGCCCCAGCATTTT. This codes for CASSYPLGRERQPQHF.

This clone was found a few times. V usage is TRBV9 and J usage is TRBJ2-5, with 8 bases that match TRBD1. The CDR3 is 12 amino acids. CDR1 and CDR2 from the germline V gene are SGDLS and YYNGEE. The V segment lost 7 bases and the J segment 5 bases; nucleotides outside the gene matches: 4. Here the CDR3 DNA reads TGTGCCAGCTCGCGACAGGGGGAGACCCAGTACTTC. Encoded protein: CASSRQGETQYF.

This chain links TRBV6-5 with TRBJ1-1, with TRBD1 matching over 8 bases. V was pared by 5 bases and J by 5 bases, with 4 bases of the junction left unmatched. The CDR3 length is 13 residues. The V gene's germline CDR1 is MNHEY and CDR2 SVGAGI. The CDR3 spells CASSQQGGTEAFF. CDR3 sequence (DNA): TGTGCCAGCAGTCAACAGGGGGGGACTGAAGCTTTCTTT.

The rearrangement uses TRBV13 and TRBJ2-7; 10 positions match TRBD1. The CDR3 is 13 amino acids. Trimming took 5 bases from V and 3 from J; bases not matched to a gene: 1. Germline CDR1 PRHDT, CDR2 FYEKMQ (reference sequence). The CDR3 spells CASSGDRGYEQYF. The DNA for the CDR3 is TGTGCCAGCAGCGGGGACAGGGGCTACGAGCAGTACTTC. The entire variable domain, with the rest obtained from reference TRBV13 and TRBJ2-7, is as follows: AAGVIQSPRHLIKEKRETATLKCYPIPRHDTVYWYQQGPGQDPQFLISFYEKMQSDKGSIPDRFSAQQFSDYHSELNMSSLELGDSALYFCASSGDRGYEQYFGPGTRLTVT.

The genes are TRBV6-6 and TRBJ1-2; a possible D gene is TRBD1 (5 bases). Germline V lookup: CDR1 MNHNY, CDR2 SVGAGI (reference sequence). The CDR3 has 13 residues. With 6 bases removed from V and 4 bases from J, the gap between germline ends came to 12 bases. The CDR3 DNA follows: TGTGCCAGCAGAATGAGACAGCTCTATGGCTACACCTTC. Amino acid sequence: CASRMRQLYGYTF.

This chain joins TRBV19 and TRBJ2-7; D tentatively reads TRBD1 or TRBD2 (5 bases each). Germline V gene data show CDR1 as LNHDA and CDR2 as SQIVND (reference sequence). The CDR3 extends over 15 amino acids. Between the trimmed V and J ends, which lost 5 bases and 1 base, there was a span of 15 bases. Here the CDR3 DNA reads TGTGCCAGTAGTCCGATTCCGGGGCCTTCCTACGAGCAGTACTTC. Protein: CASSPIPGPSYEQYF.

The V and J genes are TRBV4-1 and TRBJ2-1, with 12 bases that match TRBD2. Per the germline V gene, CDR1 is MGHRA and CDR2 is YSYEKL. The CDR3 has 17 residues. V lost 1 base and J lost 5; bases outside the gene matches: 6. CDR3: CASSQVWLAGGNNEQFF. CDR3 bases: TGCGCCAGCAGCCAAGTTTGGCTAGCGGGGGGGAACAATGAGCAGTTCTTC.